This T cell receptor (beta chain) appears in the sequencing data of a study of cytomegalovirus exposure and HLA in healthy donors (dated by TCRdb to 2017 to 2019). Notes on the research overall: According to an earlier analysis of 550 to 750 of the donors, about 170 million T cells yielded 117 million unique TCR beta sequences and roughly 280 Gb of sequence data. Because of strong linkage in the cohort, roughly five DR-DQ haplotypes were treated as single units for association and clustering. In a later genetic analysis, genome-wide SNP genotypes for about 55% of the 666 donors were used, and that subset was treated as a discovery cohort. Donor age, sex, ethnicity and CMV serostatus were collected together with the repertoire data. The study profiled the T cell repertoires of hundreds of subjects by immunosequencing and related them to cytomegalovirus serostatus. HLA typing covered class I and class II loci at four-digit resolution. Every discovery cohort repertoire had been produced on one sequencing platform. Rather than using new phenotypic data, the later analysis identified candidate immune exposures from TCR beta sequences and from how often those sequences occurred across donors. The number of donors typed differed by locus, with 629-630 for A, B, C, DRB1 and DQB1, around 500 for DQA1, 600 to 610 for DPA1, and 450 to 480 for DPB1. The genetic ancestry cluster associated with self-reported Caucasian donors included about 81% of the roughly 390 genotyped donors. A later analysis re-examined previously published TCR beta repertoires from 500 to 700 donors and added high-resolution HLA genotyping to investigate patterns of TCR occurrence. In addition to the first cohort of around 670 subjects, a separate validation cohort of around 110 different subjects was used. Across some 400 genotyped donors of the cohort, an average of roughly 200,000 unique TCR beta nucleotide sequences per donor were sequenced, and roughly a sixth of those sequences were non-productive. An early release that covered roughly 600 HLA-typed donors contained about 300 gigabases of sequencing data and 75 million to 100 million unique TCR sequences. High-throughput TCR immunosequencing, statistical association of individual TCRs with disease status, and machine learning were combined to predict cytomegalovirus infection status. To decide whether each TCR beta V gene segment behaved as functional or pseudogenic, an earlier analysis of some 540 of the donors relied on high-throughput TCR beta sequencing. The aim of the study was to test whether cataloging public T cell receptors could identify signatures of past pathogen exposure.

Library preparation employed the immunoSEQ multiplex PCR assay. For the multiplex PCR, a mixture combining 60 forward primers for TCR Vbeta segments and 13 reverse primers for TCR Jbeta segments was used. The CDR3 region of rearranged TCR beta genes was amplified from genomic DNA with a multiplex PCR assay. On the Illumina HiSeq System, the amplified TCR beta libraries were sequenced as 87-base-pair reads. The original methods were these. A later analysis counted 65 million to 90 million unique TCR beta chains across the 666 repertoires, and roughly 11 million of these chains were shared by at least two donors. Raw reads were error-corrected and collapsed into unique sequences by a nearest-neighbor algorithm in which closely related sequences were merged to remove PCR and sequencing errors. Alignment of CDR3 sequences to IMGT reference sequences was used to assign V, D and J gene segments. For a sequence to be retained, a match of at least six nucleotides to both a V gene segment and a J gene segment was required. A rearrangement counted as productive if the CDR3 had no stop codons and remained in frame with V and J, and every other rearrangement counted as non-productive. Following IMGT convention, CDR3 was defined as the stretch from the second conserved V-encoded cysteine to the conserved J-encoded phenylalanine. Sequences without an unambiguous match to a single V gene segment were excluded from the earlier analysis of 450 to 650 of the donors. An earlier analysis of a few hundred of the donors classified V segments as functional when productive rearrangements were above 56.7% and as segregating when the standard deviation between donors was above 5%. A statistical classification framework was built to diagnose cytomegalovirus status from the catalog of TCR beta chain sequences. In a later analysis, TCR nucleotide sequences were compared against IMGT/GENE-DB human TR gene sequences so that V and J genes could be assigned. Using the TCRdist pipeline, a later analysis assigned CDR3 sequences along with most-parsimonious VDJ recombination scenarios. A later analysis defined each TCR beta chain by its CDR3 amino acid sequence plus V-gene family, and excluded reads lacking a unique V-gene family. In a later analysis, a few hundred highly shared, low-generation-probability nucleotide sequences were removed to address suspected cross-contamination and a sequencing artifact. In a later analysis, a clonal expansion index was calculated for each public chain from normalized within-repertoire ranks of inferred template counts. A later analysis computed generation probabilities with a VDJ recombination model fitted to out-of-frame rearrangements, and checked the results against IGoR. In a later analysis, hypergeometric tests were used to score TCR-TCR, TCR-HLA and TCR-CMV co-occurrence, with a repertoire-size bias correction applied to TCR pairs. In a later analysis, false discovery rates were estimated by permuting HLA or CMV assignments 20 times. A later analysis grouped co-occurring TCRs with DBSCAN, adding TCRdist sequence similarity when clustering within HLA-allele-positive subsets. For co-occurrence clustering, repertoires with fewer than 30,000 or more than 120,000 public chains were excluded, along with five or six repertoires with anomalous nucleotide sharing. TCRdb took over this immuneACCESS table, retaining in-frame rearrangements with V and J assigned. Such tables are incomplete; in checked studies, under half of the missing clones stem from an unresolved V gene, and the remainder is unexplained. The DNA was the basis for D and trimming; V, J and clone size are from that table. The sample table contains some 220,000 clones; only one count was recorded for about three quarters of them. 0.4% to 0.6% of the sample is held by the ten biggest clonotypes.

V is pruned by 7 bases and J by 4 bases, leaving 15 bases of the junction without a gene match. CDR1 is given as GTSNPN and CDR2 as SVGIG, both from the germline V gene (reference sequence). The CDR3 runs 17 residues from the cysteine to the phenylalanine. Just CDR3 DNA is preserved here, 51 bases in frame from base 1. In total, 500 to 700 healthy bone marrow donors made up the cohort. At the time of sampling, all cohort members were nominally healthy, though unrecorded immune exposures were likely present. The donor was CMV seronegative and was included in the group of 352 seronegative cohort members. A peripheral blood sample was provided by each donor, and peripheral blood mononuclear cells were used for TCR beta sequencing. Genomic DNA was extracted from the blood cell samples with the Qiagen DNeasy Blood Extraction Kit. On this clone: Which antigen it targets is not known. Nothing much larger sits one base from this clone, and base qualities are not available.

Results the study describes overall, beyond this receptor: In a later analysis, most CMV-associated TCR beta chains were found to appear HLA-restricted, with HLA associations seemingly driven largely by CMV exposure. In a later analysis, several top co-occurrence clusters were reported to appear linked to parvovirus B19, influenza, CMV and Epstein-Barr virus. Some IMGT-functional V segments, including TRBV6-2 and TRBV6-3, could not be distinguished by the 87-base-pair reads and were therefore excluded. Because counts were too low, 15 or so rarely observed V segments, including chromosome 9 orphons, were excluded from the earlier analysis of a few hundred of the donors. According to the authors, the approach could potentially be generalized to other disease states and immunological phenotypes. In vitro tests confirmed that a few of the cytomegalovirus-associated TCR beta chains recognize cytomegalovirus antigens. Cytomegalovirus status was reported to be diagnosed by the classifier with high specificity and sensitivity in both the original and validation cohorts. This cohort had only TCR beta chains sequenced, and the lack of alpha or paired-chain data limited which features could be detected. The sequencing pipeline was judged likely to have produced a cluster of highly shared sequence variants as a technical artifact. Sequencing depth was assumed to be roughly uniform across donors in the presence/absence analyses, though that assumption may not hold. Correlated functional status among segregating V segments might reflect linkage disequilibrium, but an unknown experimental factor could not be ruled out. A later analysis associated 17,000 or so TCR beta sequences with specific HLA alleles at a false discovery rate of 0.05. In the study, around 160 TCR beta chains were listed as associated with cytomegalovirus. A further reported finding was that TCR beta sequences accurately predicted the HLA-A and HLA-B alleles for most subjects in the first cohort. Because some donors lacked HLA typing at each locus, the association tests relied only on the typed subset. A later analysis found that TCR association rates varied across HLA loci, with DRB1 alleles showing the most associated TCRs and HLA-C alleles the fewest. Assigning TCR associations to individual alleles was difficult when HLA alleles, especially DR and DQ, strongly co-occurred. Immune exposure information for the cohort was limited to CMV serostatus. An association between a missense DCLRE1C variant and V-gene and J-gene trimming of TCR beta chains was found in a later genetic analysis and replicated in an independent cohort. An earlier analysis of 450 to 750 of the donors showed that most TCR beta V segments appeared in productive rearrangements either about 90% or about 30% of the time, which broadly matched IMGT annotations. In a later analysis, HLA-associated TCR beta chains were found to be more clonally expanded and to have lower generation probabilities than equally common non-associated chains. According to a later genetic analysis, donors in an Asian-associated ancestry cluster had fewer N-insertions in productive TCRs than the roughly 700-donor mean. While some public TCRs were present in many individuals, most TCR sequences turned up only very rarely across donors.

The sequence was obtained from a boy aged 10-17 years in good health and CMV-seronegative. This receptor chain uses TRBV30 and TRBJ2-7; 14 of the junction bases match TRBD2. Sequences were obtained from PBMCs. The CDR3 protein: CASQGRTSGRKPYEQYF. In nucleotides, the sequence is TGTGCCTCCCAAGGACGGACTAGCGGGAGGAAACCTTACGAGCAGTACTTC.